The rows below give T cell receptor beta chains drawn from one sample of a study of T-cell memory formation after mild COVID-19. TCRdb used MiXCR to reprocess the 5' RACE reads, holding one entry per CDR3 protein. The table records some 350,000 distinct CDR3 sequences, approximately 15% of them present only once. What was sequenced was PBMCs or a T cell subset sorted from them (not recorded which). The receptors originated from a man between 18 and 29 years old who had mild COVID-19 (a few samples of this study predate the infection). Cell type and time point are not known. Both conserved end residues are part of each CDR3. D genes are given only for firm matches. Clone size appears in some rows only: once, few, many, or a class for an expanded clone.

j_call v_call d_call clone_size cdr3_nt cdr3_aa
TRBJ2-5 TRBV7-2 TRBD1 - TGTGCCAGCAGCGCCGGACAGGGGGCGAAGACCCAGTACTTC CASSAGQGAKTQYF
TRBJ1-3 TRBV10-3 - - TGTGCCATCAGTCCAGAGTGGGACTCTGGAAACACCATATATTTT CAISPEWDSGNTIYF
TRBJ2-2 TRBV6-2/TRBV6-3 TRBD2 - TGTGCCAGCACCCGCAGGGAGGGGCCTCACGGGGAGCTGTTTTTT CASTRREGPHGELFF
TRBJ1-1 TRBV7-9 TRBD1 few TGTGCCAGCAGCACCGACAGGGGTAGGACTGAAGCTTTCTTT CASSTDRGRTEAFF
TRBJ1-5 TRBV6-5 - few TGTGCCAGCAGTTACTCGGGGCCCCCGGGACCCCAGCATTTT CASSYSGPPGPQHF
TRBJ1-5 TRBV21-1 - - TGTGCCAGCAGCCCCGGGGATAGGGAGACTGATCAGCCCCAGCATTTT CASSPGDRETDQPQHF
TRBJ1-5 TRBV6-2/TRBV6-3 - many TGTGCCAGCAGTTACTCGACTTACCAGCCCCAGCATTTT CASSYSTYQPQHF
TRBJ2-3 TRBV10-3 - few TGTGCCATCAGAACACTAGATACTAGCACAGATACGCAGTATTTT CAIRTLDTSTDTQYF
TRBJ2-5 TRBV5-1 - few TGCGCCAGCAGCTTGGCCCAGGGTAGCAGCCAAGAGACCCAGTACTTC CASSLAQGSSQETQYF
TRBJ2-5 TRBV11-2 - - TGTGCCAGCAGCTCGGGGGCGGGGGAGAGAGAGACCCAGTACTTC CASSSGAGERETQYF
TRBJ2-2 TRBV11-3 - - TGTGCCAGCAGCCGAGGTGACTCTTCGAACACCGGGGAGCTGTTTTTT CASSRGDSSNTGELFF
TRBJ2-3 TRBV28 TRBD2 few TGTGCCAGCACCGGGACTAGACAATTAGATACGCAGTATTTT CASTGTRQLDTQYF
TRBJ2-2 TRBV5-1 - - TGCGCCAGCAGACCGGGGGAGTCCGGGGAGCTGTTTTTT CASRPGESGELFF
TRBJ2-4 TRBV29-1 - few TGCAGCGGGGGGCAGGGGAAAAACATTCAGTACTTC CSGGQGKNIQYF
TRBJ2-1 TRBV11-2 - few TGTGCCAGCAGCTCTCTCCAAGGGCCCTCAAATGAGCAGTTCTTC CASSSLQGPSNEQFF
TRBJ2-3 TRBV4-3 - - TGCGCCAGCAGCCAAGATTTCTCGGGCTCCGGCACAGATACGCAGTATTTT CASSQDFSGSGTDTQYF
TRBJ2-4 TRBV4-1 TRBD2 - TGCGCCAGCAGACCCAGGACAGCGGGGGGAAACATTCAGTACTTC CASRPRTAGGNIQYF
TRBJ2-1 TRBV6-5 - many TGTGCCAGCAGGCCGGGGGCCAGCTCCTACAATGAGCAGTTCTTC CASRPGASSYNEQFF
TRBJ2-2 TRBV20-1 - few TGCAGTGCTCGTCAACCCCAGGGGTCCGGGGAGCTGTTTTTT CSARQPQGSGELFF
TRBJ2-1 TRBV29-1 TRBD2 - TGCAGCGTTGAAAAAGCGACTAGCCTAAGTGAGCAGTTCTTC CSVEKATSLSEQFF
TRBJ1-1 TRBV27 - few TGTGCCAGCAGTTTAAGGGGGTCGGACACTGAAGCTTTCTTT CASSLRGSDTEAFF
TRBJ2-2 TRBV27 - - TGTGCCAGCAGTTTGTTCCCGGGACAAAGGAATTCATGGGAGCTGTTTTTT CASSLFPGQRNSWELFF
TRBJ1-2 TRBV6-5 TRBD1 - TGTGCCAGCAGTTACGGACAGGGCTTTGGCTACACCTTC CASSYGQGFGYTF
TRBJ2-2 TRBV5-1 - - TGCGCCAGCAGCTTGCGGGCCGGAGCAATCGGGGAGCTGTTTTTT CASSLRAGAIGELFF
TRBJ1-5 TRBV10-3 TRBD1 - TGTGCCATCGGTGGGGTACAGGGGCGACAGCCCCAGCATTTT CAIGGVQGRQPQHF
TRBJ2-1 TRBV12-3/TRBV12-4 - few TGTGCCAGCCACGCCCCCTCCTACAATGAGCAGTTCTTC CASHAPSYNEQFF
TRBJ2-3 TRBV11-2 TRBD2 many TGTGCCAGCAGCCCGACTAGCGGGGGGTGGACAGATACGCAGTATTTT CASSPTSGGWTDTQYF
TRBJ2-3 TRBV7-3 - few TGTGCCAGCAGCTTAGGCCTGACCACAGATACGCAGTATTTT CASSLGLTTDTQYF
TRBJ2-5 TRBV12-3/TRBV12-4 TRBD2 - TGTGCCAGCACCCCCCGGGTGTCTAGCGGGGGGGCGAGGAGAGAGACCCAGTACTTC CASTPRVSSGGARRETQYF
TRBJ2-3 TRBV29-1 - few TGCAGCGTTAACCCTGGGGCCCTCACAGATACGCAGTATTTT CSVNPGALTDTQYF
TRBJ1-2 TRBV6-1 - few TGTGCCAGCAGTGAAGGGTACGGGGGTGGCTATGGCTACACCTTC CASSEGYGGGYGYTF
TRBJ2-7 TRBV4-1 TRBD2 few TGCGCCAGCAGTGATACTAGCGGGGGCTCCTACGAGCAGTACTTC CASSDTSGGSYEQYF
TRBJ2-4 TRBV3-1 TRBD2 few TGTGCCAGCAGCGCCCGGACTAGCGGGGGAGGTGCCAAAAACATTCAGTACTTC CASSARTSGGGAKNIQYF
TRBJ2-1 TRBV5-1 - many TGCGCCAGCAGCGCCAGGTTAGGGGGGCCCTACAATGAGCAGTTCTTC CASSARLGGPYNEQFF
TRBJ1-1 TRBV20-1 - - TGCAGTGCTCAGGGAGAATGGATGTACACTGAAGCTTTCTTT CSAQGEWMYTEAFF
TRBJ2-1 TRBV25-1 TRBD2 many TGTGCCAGCGGACTAGCGGGTGGGGATGAGCAGTTCTTC CASGLAGGDEQFF
TRBJ1-2 TRBV20-1 TRBD1 - TGCAGTGCTAGAGGGGAACAGGGACAGTCAACTCCCTATGGCTACACCTTC CSARGEQGQSTPYGYTF
TRBJ2-1 TRBV29-1 - few TGCAGCGTTGAAGACCGGAGGCGGCCGGGGAATGAGCAGTTCTTC CSVEDRRRPGNEQFF
TRBJ2-3 TRBV4-3 - - TGCGCCAGCAGCCAAGACAGTTTCACCCCCACAGATACGCAGTATTTT CASSQDSFTPTDTQYF
TRBJ2-3 TRBV5-1 TRBD1 - TGCGCCAGCAGCTTGAGGACAGGGGCCGATACGCAGTATTTT CASSLRTGADTQYF
TRBJ2-2 TRBV6-1 TRBD1 few TGTGCCAGCAGCCCGGGACAGTACACCGGGGAGCTGTTTTTT CASSPGQYTGELFF
TRBJ1-1 TRBV12-5 TRBD1 few TGTGCTAGTGGCGGGAACAGGGGACCTGAAGCTTTCTTT CASGGNRGPEAFF
TRBJ1-5 TRBV7-9 TRBD1 many TGTGCCAGCAGCTCTGGGACAGCAAATCAGCCCCAGCATTTT CASSSGTANQPQHF
TRBJ1-1 TRBV5-1 TRBD1 - TGCGCCAGCAGCTCTCTTTACGGGACAGGGAACACTGAAGCTTTCTTT CASSSLYGTGNTEAFF
TRBJ2-7 TRBV7-2 TRBD1 many TGTGCCAGCAGCTTGGGGACAGGGGGTAGGCAGTACTTC CASSLGTGGRQYF
TRBJ1-2 TRBV4-3 TRBD1 - TGCGCCAGCAGCCAACCGGACAGGGGGTATGGCTACACCTTC CASSQPDRGYGYTF
TRBJ1-2 TRBV7-9 - - TGTGCCAGCAGCCGTACCGGTACAGACAGGCGATTTGGCTACACCTTC CASSRTGTDRRFGYTF
TRBJ1-1 TRBV24-1 TRBD1 few TGTGCCACCAGTGATCGGACAGGGGAAGCTTTCTTT CATSDRTGEAFF
TRBJ2-3 TRBV7-2 - - TGTGCCAGCAGCCCACGCCCTACCTACCTCTACGGAGATACGCAGTATTTT CASSPRPTYLYGDTQYF
TRBJ2-5 TRBV12-3/TRBV12-4 - - TGTGCCAGCAGTTTAGGGACAAACACAGAGACCCAGTACTTC CASSLGTNTETQYF
TRBJ2-6 TRBV6-5 - - TGTGCCAGCAGTTACTTTGCAGGGTCAACTGGGGCCAACGTCCTGACTTTC CASSYFAGSTGANVLTF